The 26 T cell receptor beta chains below all came from one sample that was sequenced in a study of human CD8 memory T cell subsets (dated by TCRdb to the early 2020s). CCR7+ PD-1+ TIGIT+ early differentiated memory cells with dysfunctional, exhausted-like traits were defined as progenitor exhausted-like memory CD8+ T cells (TPEX). The sample was run on a NextSeq 550. A Human TCR Profiling Kit was used to prepare UMI-labeled 5' RACE TCRbeta libraries. The reads underwent TCRdb reprocessing, giving one record for each CDR3 protein sequence and no DNA. The table kept for this sample lists some 10,000 distinct CDR3 sequences. The ten largest clones add up to over 15% of the sample. Sequences were obtained from CD8+ T cells from PBMCs. The receptors stem from a human donor in good health.

V usage is TRBV6-4 and J usage is TRBJ1-1; TCRdb indicates TRBD1, and absent DNA this call remains unverified. Germline values: CDR1 MRHNA, CDR2 SNTAGT. CDR3 length equals 17 residues. The CDR3 spells CASRPGRTINMNTEAFF.

J is TRBJ1-4 and V is TRBV4-3. Per the germline V gene, CDR1 is LGHNA and CDR2 is YSLEER. The CDR3 contains 15 residues. The CDR3 reads CASSQETTGRKKLFF.

The chain links TRBV5-5 to TRBJ2-1; TCRdb's D call of TRBD1 is untestable without DNA. Germline V gene sequence: CDR1 SGHKS, CDR2 YYEKEE (reference sequence). The CDR3 sequence is 15 residues long. CDR3 protein: CASSPTPGHYNEQFF.

Judged by frequency, this clonotype is medium-sized. The chain recombines TRBV12-3 or TRBV12-4 with TRBJ1-5; checking the TCRdb D call of TRBD1 is not possible without DNA. The CDR3 runs to 14 residues. The CDR3 loop reads CASRTTGHNQPQHF.

This chain's CDR3 is CASRSSYNEQFF. This rearrangement joins TRBV5-1 to TRBJ2-1. Germline CDR1 and CDR2: SGHRS and YFSETQ. The CDR3 runs 12 residues.

This rearrangement joins TRBV4-3 to TRBJ2-5. CDR3 size: 14 residues. Per germline, CDR1 LGHNA and CDR2 YSLEER. CDR3: CASSQDWGRETQYF.

The genes are TRBV7-2 and TRBJ2-2; TCRdb selects TRBD2, and the lack of DNA leaves this call unchecked. CDR3 length: 16 residues. Per germline, CDR1 SGHTA and CDR2 FQGNSA. CDR3 amino acids: CASSSLAGARTGELFF. Full variable domain (rest looked up from reference TRBV7-2 and TRBJ2-2): GAGVSQSPSNKVTEKGKDVELRCDPISGHTALYWYRQSLGQGLEFLIYFQGNSAPDKSGLPSDRFSAERTGGSVSTLTIQRTQQEDSAVYLCASSSLAGARTGELFFGEGSRLTVL.

The chain uses TRBV13 and TRBJ1-1; TCRdb outputs TRBD1, but without DNA this stays unchecked. CDR3 length: 14 amino acids. CDR1 and CDR2 (germline): PRHDT, FYEKMQ (reference sequence). The CDR3: CASSTQGGDTEAFF.

The chain carries TRBV7-9 and TRBJ1-4; TCRdb's D gene call, TRBD1, goes unchecked for lack of DNA. Germline CDR1 reads SEHNR; CDR2 reads FQNEAQ (reference sequence). CDR3 size: 13 residues. The CDR3 protein is CAGLQGANEKLFF.

The chain uses TRBV5-6 and TRBJ2-2; the D gene TCRdb calls, TRBD2, cannot be checked with no DNA. This CDR3 is built from 16 residues. CDR1 is SGHDT, CDR2 YYEEEE, per germline. The CDR3 region is CASSPLDRANTGELFF.

V is TRBV6-5 and J is TRBJ1-4. CDR1 is MNHEY, CDR2 SVGAGI, per germline. The CDR3 runs 14 residues. CDR3 region: CASSYSKGLGKLFF.

V is TRBV20-1 and J is TRBJ1-3. Germline values: CDR1 DFQATT, CDR2 SNEGSKA (reference sequence). This CDR3 has 13 amino acids. The CDR3 loop reads CSAAPDGGNTIYF.

V usage is TRBV28 and J usage is TRBJ2-3; the D call of TRBD2 rests on TCRdb alone, since no DNA is present to check it. The germline CDR1 and CDR2 sequences are MDHEN and SYDVKM. The CDR3 covers 15 residues. CDR3 sequence: CASVRSGRSTDTQYF.

Its frequency marks this clonotype as large (0.1 to 1%). The chain recombines TRBV5-5 with TRBJ1-1. The germline gives CDR1 SGHKS, CDR2 YYEKEE (reference sequence). The CDR3 totals 15 residues. The CDR3 is CASSLDGLMNTEAFF. The entire variable domain, with the rest obtained from reference TRBV5-5 and TRBJ1-1, is as follows: DAGVTQSPTHLIKTRGQQVTLRCSPISGHKSVSWYQQVLGQGPQFIFQYYEKEERGRGNFPDRFSARQFPNYSSELNVNALLLGDSALYLCASSLDGLMNTEAFFGQGTRLTVV.

Measured by frequency, this clonotype is medium-sized (0.01 to 0.1%). V usage is TRBV5-1 and J usage is TRBJ2-7. The CDR3 runs to 15 residues. From germline, CDR1 is SGHRS and CDR2 YFSETQ. CDR3 protein: CASSLAFSRTYEQYF.

This chain links TRBV6-5 with TRBJ1-1; the TCRdb call, TRBD1, lacks DNA for checking. CDR1 MNHEY and CDR2 SVGAGI come from the germline V gene. This CDR3 comprises 16 residues. This chain's CDR3 is CASSYSGTGGATEAFF.

This sequence joins TRBV4-1 and TRBJ2-7; TCRdb proposes TRBD2, but this gene call is untestable without DNA. This CDR3 has 16 residues. The V gene's germline CDR1 is MGHRA and CDR2 YSYEKL. Here the CDR3 reads CASSQFMGDRVYEQYF.

The rearrangement uses TRBV13 and TRBJ1-5. Looked up from germline, CDR1 is PRHDT and CDR2 is FYEKMQ (reference sequence). This CDR3 has 16 amino acids. The chain's CDR3 is CASSFGAMGRGQPQHF.

CDR3 in amino acids: CASSVRPSYEQYF. The genes are TRBV9 and TRBJ2-7. This CDR3 spans 13 amino acids. Germline CDR1 is SGDLS and CDR2 is YYNGEE. Using reference TRBV9 and TRBJ2-7 for the parts outside the CDR3, the full variable domain is DSGVTQTPKHLITATGQRVTLRCSPRSGDLSVYWYQQSLDQGLQFLIQYYNGEERAKGNILERFSAQQFPDLHSELNLSSLELGDSALYFCASSVRPSYEQYFGPGTRLTVT.

The rearrangement uses TRBV19 and TRBJ2-7. Germline V gene sequence: CDR1 LNHDA, CDR2 SQIVND (reference sequence). CDR3 length: 15 residues. Here the CDR3 reads CASSIRPTAAYEQYF. The full variable domain, completed using reference TRBV19 and TRBJ2-7, is DGGITQSPKYLFRKEGQNVTLSCEQNLNHDAMYWYRQDPGQGLRLIYYSQIVNDFQKGDIAEGYSVSREKKESFPLTVTSAQKNPTAFYLCASSIRPTAAYEQYFGPGTRLTVT.

In terms of frequency, this clonotype is medium-sized. This chain links TRBV3-1 with TRBJ2-4; TCRdb reports TRBD2, a call that lacks DNA to check it against. CDR3 length equals 12 residues. Germline CDR1 and CDR2: LGHDT and YNNKEL (reference sequence). CDR3: CASSPRENIQYF.

The chain employs TRBV20-1 and TRBJ1-2. Germline V CDR1 and CDR2: DFQATT, SNEGSKA (reference sequence). The CDR3 is 15 residues long. CDR3 sequence reads: CSAIGPTADYYGYTF.

J is TRBJ2-3 and V is TRBV28; TCRdb's assignment of TRBD1 cannot be checked, as there is no DNA. Looked up from germline, CDR1 is MDHEN and CDR2 is SYDVKM. The CDR3 sequence is 13 residues long. The chain's CDR3 is CASSPTGTDTQYF.

This CDR3 reads CASSRAGNEADTQYF. The rearrangement joins TRBV7-9 to TRBJ2-3; TCRdb designates TRBD1, a call that cannot be tested without DNA. This CDR3 has 15 amino acids. Germline CDR1 reads SEHNR; CDR2 reads FQNEAQ (reference sequence).

The chain is built from TRBV20-1 and TRBJ2-7; TCRdb picks TRBD1, but there is no DNA to check that call. Germline V CDR1 and CDR2: DFQATT, SNEGSKA (reference sequence). This CDR3 has 15 amino acids. The CDR3: CSALPRGRGGHEQYF.

The chain uses TRBV4-1 and TRBJ1-1. Germline V gene lookup returns CDR1 MGHRA and CDR2 YSYEKL. The CDR3 has 17 residues. CDR3: CASSQDEQGGGNTEAFF.